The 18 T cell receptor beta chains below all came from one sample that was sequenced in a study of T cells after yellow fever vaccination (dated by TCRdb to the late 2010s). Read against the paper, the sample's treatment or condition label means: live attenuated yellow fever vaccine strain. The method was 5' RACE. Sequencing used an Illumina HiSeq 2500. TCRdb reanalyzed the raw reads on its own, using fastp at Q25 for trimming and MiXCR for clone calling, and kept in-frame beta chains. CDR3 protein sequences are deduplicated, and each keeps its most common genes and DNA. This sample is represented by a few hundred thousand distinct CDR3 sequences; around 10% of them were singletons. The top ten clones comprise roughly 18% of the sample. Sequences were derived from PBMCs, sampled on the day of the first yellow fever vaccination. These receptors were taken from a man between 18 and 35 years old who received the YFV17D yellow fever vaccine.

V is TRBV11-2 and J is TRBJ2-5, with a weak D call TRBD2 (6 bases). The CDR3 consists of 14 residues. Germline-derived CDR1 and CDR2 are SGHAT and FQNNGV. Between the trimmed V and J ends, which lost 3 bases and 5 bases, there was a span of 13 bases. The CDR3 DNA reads TGTGCCAGCAGCTTGGGACTCATCGGGGAGACCCAGTACTTC. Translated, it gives CASSLGLIGETQYF.

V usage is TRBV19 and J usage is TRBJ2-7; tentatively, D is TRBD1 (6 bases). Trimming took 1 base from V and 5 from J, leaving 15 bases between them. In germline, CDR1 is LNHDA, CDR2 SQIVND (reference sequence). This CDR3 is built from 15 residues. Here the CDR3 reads CASSIGDTFYHEQYF. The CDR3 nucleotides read TGTGCCAGTAGTATAGGGGACACTTTTTATCACGAGCAGTACTTC.

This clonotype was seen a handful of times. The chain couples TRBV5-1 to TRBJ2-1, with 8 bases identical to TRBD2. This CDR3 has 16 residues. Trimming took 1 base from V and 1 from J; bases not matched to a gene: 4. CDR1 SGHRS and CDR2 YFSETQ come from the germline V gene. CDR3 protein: CASSLWRGDSYNEQFF. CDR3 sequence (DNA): TGCGCCAGCAGCTTGTGGCGGGGGGATTCCTACAATGAGCAGTTCTTC.

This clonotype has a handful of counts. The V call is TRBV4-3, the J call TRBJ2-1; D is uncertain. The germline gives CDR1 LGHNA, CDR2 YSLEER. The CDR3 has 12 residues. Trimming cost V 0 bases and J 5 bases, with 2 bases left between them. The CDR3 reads CASSQDDNEQFF. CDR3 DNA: TGCGCCAGCAGCCAAGATGACAATGAGCAGTTCTTC.

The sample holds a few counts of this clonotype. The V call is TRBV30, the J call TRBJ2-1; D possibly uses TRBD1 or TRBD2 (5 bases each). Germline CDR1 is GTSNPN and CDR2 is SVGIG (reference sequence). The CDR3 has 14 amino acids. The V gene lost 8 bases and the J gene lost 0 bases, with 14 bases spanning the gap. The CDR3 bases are TGTGCCGGGGTACAGGACTCCTCCTACAATGAGCAGTTCTTC. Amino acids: CAGVQDSSYNEQFF.

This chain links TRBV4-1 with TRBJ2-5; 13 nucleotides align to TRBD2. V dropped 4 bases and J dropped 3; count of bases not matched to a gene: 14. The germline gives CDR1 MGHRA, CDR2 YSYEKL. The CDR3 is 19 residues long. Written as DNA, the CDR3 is TGCGCCAGCAGCCGACTAGCGGGGGGTTCAAGGGTCACGGAAGAGACCCAGTACTTC. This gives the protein CASSRLAGGSRVTEETQYF.

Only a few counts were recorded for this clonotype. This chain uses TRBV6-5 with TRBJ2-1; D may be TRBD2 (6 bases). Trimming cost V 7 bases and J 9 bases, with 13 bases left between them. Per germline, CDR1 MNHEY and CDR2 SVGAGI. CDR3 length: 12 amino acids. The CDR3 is CASTRLEGEQFF. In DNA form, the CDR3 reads TGTGCCAGCACCAGACTAGAGGGTGAGCAGTTCTTC.

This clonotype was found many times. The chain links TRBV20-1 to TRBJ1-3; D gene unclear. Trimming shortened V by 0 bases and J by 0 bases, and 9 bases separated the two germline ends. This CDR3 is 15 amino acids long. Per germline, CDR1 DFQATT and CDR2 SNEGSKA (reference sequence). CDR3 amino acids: CSARERGSSGNTIYF. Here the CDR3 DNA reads TGCAGTGCTAGAGAGAGAGGCAGCTCTGGAAACACCATATATTTT.

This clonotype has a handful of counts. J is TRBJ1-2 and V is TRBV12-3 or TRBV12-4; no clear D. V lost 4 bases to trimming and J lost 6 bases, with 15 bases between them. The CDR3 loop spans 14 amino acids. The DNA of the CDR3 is TGTGCCAGCAGTTCTTCAATGCCGCCCCATGGCTACACCTTC. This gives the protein CASSSSMPPHGYTF.

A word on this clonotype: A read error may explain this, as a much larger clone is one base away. CDR3 loop: CASSATDASGNTIYF. The CDR3 DNA is TGTGCCAGCAGCGCGACAGACGCCTCTGGAAACACCATATATTTT. The chain couples TRBV9 to TRBJ1-3; TRBD1 might be the D (5 bases). This CDR3 contains 15 residues. V was shortened by 3 bases and J by 0 bases, with 10 bases between the two germline ends. From germline, CDR1 is SGDLS and CDR2 YYNGEE.

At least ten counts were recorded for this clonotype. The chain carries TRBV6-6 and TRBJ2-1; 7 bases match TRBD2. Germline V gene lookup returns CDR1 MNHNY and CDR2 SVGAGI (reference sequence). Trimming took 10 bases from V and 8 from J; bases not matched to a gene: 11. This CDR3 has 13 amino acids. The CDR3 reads CATRLASSHEQFF. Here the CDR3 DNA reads TGTGCCACCCGACTAGCTTCTTCCCATGAGCAGTTCTTC.

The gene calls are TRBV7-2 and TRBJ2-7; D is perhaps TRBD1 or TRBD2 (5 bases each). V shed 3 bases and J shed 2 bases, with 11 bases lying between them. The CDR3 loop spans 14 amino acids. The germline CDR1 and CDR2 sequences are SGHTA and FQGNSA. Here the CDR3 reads CASSFRDGPYEQYV. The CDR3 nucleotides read TGTGCCAGCAGCTTCCGGGACGGACCCTACGAGCAGTACGTC.

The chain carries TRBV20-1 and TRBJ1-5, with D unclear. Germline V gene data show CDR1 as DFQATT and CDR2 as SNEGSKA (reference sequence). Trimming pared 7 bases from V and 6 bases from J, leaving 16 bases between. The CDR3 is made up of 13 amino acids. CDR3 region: CSGMENLCQPQHF. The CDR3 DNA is TGCAGTGGTATGGAAAACTTGTGTCAGCCCCAGCATTTT.

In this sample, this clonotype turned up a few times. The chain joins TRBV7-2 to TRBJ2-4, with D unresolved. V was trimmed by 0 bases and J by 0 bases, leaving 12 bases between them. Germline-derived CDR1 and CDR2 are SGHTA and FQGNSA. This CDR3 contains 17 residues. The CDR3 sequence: CASSLAPRSLAKNIQYF. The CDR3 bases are TGTGCCAGCAGCTTAGCGCCCCGGTCGCTAGCCAAAAACATTCAGTACTTC. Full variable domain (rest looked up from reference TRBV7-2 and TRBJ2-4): GAGVSQSPSNKVTEKGKDVELRCDPISGHTALYWYRQSLGQGLEFLIYFQGNSAPDKSGLPSDRFSAERTGGSVSTLTIQRTQQEDSAVYLCASSLAPRSLAKNIQYFGAGTRLSVL.

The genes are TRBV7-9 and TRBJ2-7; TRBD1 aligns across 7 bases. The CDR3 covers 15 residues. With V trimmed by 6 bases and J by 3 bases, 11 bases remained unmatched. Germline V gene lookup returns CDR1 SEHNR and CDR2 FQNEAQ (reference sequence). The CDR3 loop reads CASSSKTGRNYEQYF. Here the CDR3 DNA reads TGTGCCAGCAGTTCAAAGACAGGGAGAAACTACGAGCAGTACTTC. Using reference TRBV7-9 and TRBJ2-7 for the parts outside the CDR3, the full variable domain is DTGVSQNPRHKITKRGQNVTFRCDPISEHNRLYWYRQTLGQGPEFLTYFQNEAQLEKSRLLSDRFSAERPKGSFSTLEIQRTEQGDSAMYLCASSSKTGRNYEQYFGPGTRLTVT.

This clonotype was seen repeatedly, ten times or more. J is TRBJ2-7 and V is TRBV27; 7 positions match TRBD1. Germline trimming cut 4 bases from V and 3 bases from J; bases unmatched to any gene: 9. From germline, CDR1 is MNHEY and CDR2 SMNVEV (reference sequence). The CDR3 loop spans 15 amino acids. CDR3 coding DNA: TGTGCCAGCAGTTGGGATGGTTCAGGGGGCTACGAGCAGTACGTC. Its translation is CASSWDGSGGYEQYV.

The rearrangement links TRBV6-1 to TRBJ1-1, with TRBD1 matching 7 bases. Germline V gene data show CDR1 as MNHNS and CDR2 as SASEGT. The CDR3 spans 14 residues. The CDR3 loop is CAAKGANSNTEAFF. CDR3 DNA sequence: TGTGCGGCAAAGGGGGCGAACTCAAACACTGAAGCTTTCTTT.

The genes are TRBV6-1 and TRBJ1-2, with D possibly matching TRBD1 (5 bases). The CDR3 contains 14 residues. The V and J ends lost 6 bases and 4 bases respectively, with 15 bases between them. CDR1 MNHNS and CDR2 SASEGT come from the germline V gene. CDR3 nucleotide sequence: TGTGCCAGCAGGAGGGACTCTTTGGGCTATGGCTACACCTTC. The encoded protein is CASRRDSLGYGYTF.